The present T cell receptor (beta chain) was sequenced within a study of shared clonotypes between healthy human individuals. Across the study: A couple of female and a few male donors aged 18 to 49 were enrolled. The study, taken as a whole, reports: Non-shared clonotypes displayed generation probabilities falling below those of clonotypes present in all four donors. A few donors held about 5.1% of naive CD4 clonotypes in common. Larger estimated richness was generally recorded for naive subsets relative to memory subsets.

Method: immunoSEQ multiplex PCR; TCRdb's copy keeps in-frame clones and lacks some. Here the sample spans 2 million to 2.5 million clones, 85% to 95% being singletons. This clone was counted once. Its antigen is not identified. The V end was cut by 5 bases, the J end by 3 bases, with 17 bases between. Germline CDR1 and CDR2: MNHEY and SMNVEV (reference sequence). This CDR3 spans 16 amino acids. The source material was naive CD4+ T cells from PBMCs. Noted subset: CD45RA+ positively selected. The sequence was obtained from a man younger than 35 in good health. Some clones in this sample may be carry-over from other donors' samples. The chain carries TRBV27 and TRBJ1-5, with D uncertain. The CDR3: CASSPGYTFTNQPQHF. The CDR3 DNA follows: TGTGCCAGCAGTCCGGGGTACACGTTTACCAATCAGCCCCAGCATTTT.